The next 20 T cell receptor beta chains were all read from a single sample in a study of CD8 T cells in ankylosing spondylitis. TCRdb fed the 5' RACE reads into MiXCR, producing one record per CDR3 protein. Of approximately 25,000 distinct CDR3 sequences detected, 2% to 3% appear once; the ten largest clones hold 7.7%. Sequenced sample: blood, either unsorted or a sorted T cell fraction (not recorded which). Every receptor here comes from a female donor with ankylosing spondylitis or in good health (not recorded which).

By sample fraction, this clonotype is medium-sized. The rearrangement joins TRBV9 to TRBJ2-7, with 10 bases aligning to TRBD2. The CDR3 is made up of 16 amino acids. With 0 bases clipped from V and 5 bases from J, the junction kept 8 bases outside the gene matches. Per germline, CDR1 SGDLS and CDR2 YYNGEE. CDR3 in amino acids: CASSVGLLAGDDEQYF. The CDR3 coding sequence is TGTGCCAGCAGCGTAGGACTTCTAGCGGGAGATGACGAGCAGTACTTC.

This clonotype was counted many times. The V and J genes are TRBV9 and TRBJ1-1; D uncertain. CDR3 length: 13 residues. Germline V gene lookup returns CDR1 SGDLS and CDR2 YYNGEE. Trimming stripped 1 base from V and 0 bases from J, with 4 bases between. The CDR3: CASSVQVNTEAFF. Written as DNA, the CDR3 is TGTGCCAGCAGCGTACAAGTGAACACTGAAGCTTTCTTT. The full variable domain, completed using reference TRBV9 and TRBJ1-1, is DSGVTQTPKHLITATGQRVTLRCSPRSGDLSVYWYQQSLDQGLQFLIQYYNGEERAKGNILERFSAQQFPDLHSELNLSSLELGDSALYFCASSVQVNTEAFFGQGTRLTVV.

Many counts were recorded for this clonotype. This chain links TRBV9 with TRBJ1-5; no reliable D call. V was pared by 0 bases and J by 4 bases, with 11 bases between. CDR1 SGDLS and CDR2 YYNGEE come from the germline V gene. The CDR3 has 15 residues. This CDR3 is CASSVAGLENQPQHF. CDR3 nucleotides: TGTGCCAGCAGCGTAGCGGGCTTGGAAAATCAGCCCCAGCATTTT.

At least ten counts were recorded for this clonotype. This chain links TRBV9 with TRBJ2-1, with 7 bases fitting TRBD2. With 0 bases clipped from V and 8 bases from J, the junction kept 5 bases outside the gene matches. Per the germline V gene, CDR1 is SGDLS and CDR2 is YYNGEE. This CDR3 has 14 residues. The CDR3 DNA sequence: TGTGCCAGCAGCGTAGTAGGTCGGGGGGATGAGCAGTTCTTC. Its translation: CASSVVGRGDEQFF.

This clonotype was found many times. The chain carries TRBV9 and TRBJ2-5; weak D call: TRBD1 (5 bases). The CDR3 runs to 14 residues. Germline lookup yields CDR1 SGDLS and CDR2 YYNGEE. V was shortened by 5 bases and J by 0 bases, with 11 bases between the two germline ends. The CDR3 DNA sequence: TGTGCCAGCAGTTTTGGGGCGTACCAAGAGACCCAGTACTTC. It specifies CASSFGAYQETQYF.

This clonotype showed up many times. The chain uses TRBV9 and TRBJ2-3; D is unresolved. CDR3 length equals 13 residues. Between the trimmed V and J ends, which lost 0 bases and 4 bases, there was a span of 6 bases. Germline CDR1 is SGDLS and CDR2 is YYNGEE. The CDR3 reads CASSVGPADTQYF. The CDR3, as DNA: TGTGCCAGCAGCGTAGGACCCGCAGATACGCAGTATTTT.

This clonotype came up many times. This chain uses TRBV9 with TRBJ2-2; a possible D gene is TRBD2 (5 bases). The CDR3 has 15 amino acids. The V gene's germline CDR1 is SGDLS and CDR2 YYNGEE. The ends were cut back, 3 bases at V and 4 bases at J, with 13 bases in the middle. The CDR3 DNA reads TGTGCCAGCAGCGCGTTGGGAGATACCACCGGGGAGCTGTTTTTT. Translated: CASSALGDTTGELFF.

This clonotype was recorded at least ten times. The chain links TRBV9 to TRBJ2-1; TRBD2 might be the D (6 bases). The CDR3 contains 15 residues. Between the trimmed V and J ends, which lost 4 bases and 9 bases, there was a span of 20 bases. The germline CDR1 and CDR2 sequences are SGDLS and YYNGEE. CDR3 protein: CASSQYPGLLGEQFF. The CDR3 DNA reads TGTGCCAGCAGCCAATACCCAGGACTACTCGGTGAGCAGTTCTTC.

This clonotype showed up many times. This chain joins TRBV9 and TRBJ2-2, with D perhaps matching TRBD1 (5 bases). The CDR3 is made up of 16 amino acids. CDR1 is SGDLS, CDR2 YYNGEE, per germline. V lost 0 bases, J lost 0 bases, and 9 bases lay in between. In DNA, the CDR3 is TGTGCCAGCAGCGTAGTTTCAGGGTCGAACACCGGGGAGCTGTTTTTT. This sequence encodes CASSVVSGSNTGELFF.

This clonotype was recorded at least ten times. The J gene is TRBJ1-2, the V gene TRBV9; D is perhaps TRBD1 (6 bases). Trimming pared 4 bases from V and 7 bases from J, leaving 17 bases between. The length of the CDR3 is 14 residues. The germline V gene encodes CDR1 SGDLS and CDR2 YYNGEE. CDR3 DNA sequence: TGTGCCAGCAGCCTAACCACAGGGACACTTGGCTACACCTTC. This gives the protein CASSLTTGTLGYTF.

Many counts were recorded for this clonotype. This chain connects TRBV9 to TRBJ2-7; D could derive from TRBD1 or TRBD2 (6 bases each). CDR1 SGDLS and CDR2 YYNGEE come from the germline V gene. Trimming left V 0 bases short and J 6 bases short, with 16 bases between. CDR3 length equals 15 residues. In nucleotides, the CDR3 is TGTGCCAGCAGCGTAGAGCCGGGGGCGCAGGGCGAGCAGTACTTC. Translating gives CASSVEPGAQGEQYF.

This clonotype was seen many times. The gene calls are TRBV9 and TRBJ2-1, with 11 bases lining up with TRBD2. The length of the CDR3 is 17 residues. J gave up 10 bases and V 3 bases, and 15 bases lay outside the gene matches. Germline V CDR1 and CDR2: SGDLS, YYNGEE. CDR3 residues: CASSAGPLAGGPEEQFF. The DNA of the CDR3 is TGTGCCAGCAGCGCCGGACCCTTAGCGGGAGGGCCAGAAGAGCAGTTCTTC.

This clonotype was counted ten times or more. The J gene is TRBJ2-7, the V gene TRBV9; unclear D gene. Germline-derived CDR1 and CDR2 are SGDLS and YYNGEE. This CDR3 is built from 15 residues. V was trimmed by 0 bases and J by 2 bases, leaving 12 bases between them. The CDR3 reads CASSVDSFKPYEQYF. The CDR3 DNA reads TGTGCCAGCAGCGTAGACAGTTTTAAACCCTACGAGCAGTACTTC.

Ten or more counts support this clonotype. V gene TRBV9 combines with J gene TRBJ2-1, with 7 bases fitting TRBD2. V shed 2 bases and J 9 bases; nucleotides not matched to a gene: 8. In germline, CDR1 is SGDLS, CDR2 YYNGEE. This CDR3 comprises 14 residues. The CDR3, as DNA: TGTGCCAGCAGCGTTGAAGCGGGGCGTAGTGAGCAGTTCTTC. Translated: CASSVEAGRSEQFF.

This clonotype showed up many times. The J gene is TRBJ1-5, the V gene TRBV9; 8 nucleotides agree with TRBD1. CDR1 and CDR2 (germline): SGDLS, YYNGEE. CDR3 length: 17 amino acids. V trimming: 0 bases; J trimming: 3 bases; junction bases outside the gene matches: 8. The DNA for the CDR3 is TGTGCCAGCAGCGTAGACCCCGGGACAGGTCTCAATCAGCCCCAGCATTTT. Its translation: CASSVDPGTGLNQPQHF. The complete variable domain, with remaining parts taken from reference TRBV9 and TRBJ1-5, reads DSGVTQTPKHLITATGQRVTLRCSPRSGDLSVYWYQQSLDQGLQFLIQYYNGEERAKGNILERFSAQQFPDLHSELNLSSLELGDSALYFCASSVDPGTGLNQPQHFGDGTRLSIL.

Ten or more counts support this clonotype. The CDR3 nucleotides read TGTGCCAGCAGCCAAATAGCGGGAGGTCTTACAGATACGCAGTATTTT. It encodes CASSQIAGGLTDTQYF. This chain links TRBV9 with TRBJ2-3; 10 bases are shared with TRBD2. The CDR3 consists of 16 residues. V lost 4 bases, J lost 3 bases, and 8 bases stayed unmatched. Germline-derived CDR1 and CDR2 are SGDLS and YYNGEE.

This clonotype was observed at least ten times. This sequence joins TRBV9 and TRBJ2-5, with D unclear. The CDR3 has 14 amino acids. CDR1 and CDR2 (germline): SGDLS, YYNGEE. V gave up 0 bases and J gave up 3 bases, with 9 bases separating them. CDR3 bases: TGTGCCAGCAGCGTAGCTCCGGGTAAAGAGACCCAGTACTTC. Translation gives CASSVAPGKETQYF.

The table lists this clonotype with many counts. This sequence joins TRBV9 and TRBJ2-2; D is ambiguous. Germline CDR1 SGDLS, CDR2 YYNGEE. The V end was cut by 0 bases, the J end by 0 bases, with 9 bases between. This CDR3 has 16 residues. The CDR3 sequence: CASSVAASANTGELFF. The DNA for the CDR3 is TGTGCCAGCAGCGTAGCCGCATCAGCGAACACCGGGGAGCTGTTTTTT.

This clonotype came up many times. The chain links TRBV9 to TRBJ2-5; TRBD2 is a possible D gene (6 bases). V lost 7 bases, J lost 2 bases, and 18 bases lay in between. This CDR3 has 15 residues. Germline V gene lookup returns CDR1 SGDLS and CDR2 YYNGEE. CDR3 sequence: CASAGGVAAQETQYF. DNA for the CDR3: TGTGCCAGCGCTGGAGGGGTGGCAGCGCAAGAGACCCAGTACTTC.

This clonotype was counted ten times or more. This chain connects TRBV9 to TRBJ1-4; TRBD1 aligns across 11 bases. CDR3 length: 15 amino acids. CDR1 SGDLS and CDR2 YYNGEE come from the germline V gene. The V gene end was trimmed by 4 bases and the J gene end by 8 bases; junction bases not matched to a gene: 7. The CDR3 DNA reads as TGTGCCAGCAGCCCACGGACAGGGGGCCAAGAAAAACTGTTTTTT. Protein sequence: CASSPRTGGQEKLFF.